The 9 T cell receptor beta chains given below trace back to one sample, sequenced in a study of blood T cell repertoires in COVID-19. The protocol was immunoSEQ multiplex PCR, while the TCRdb copy is restricted to in-frame clones and leaves out a portion. Of approximately 170,000 clones in the sample, 85% to 95% were seen once. The sample was peripheral blood. All receptors derive from a woman aged 60-75 years with COVID-19, enrolled during active disease.

The chain links TRBV19 to TRBJ1-2, with 8 nucleotides matching TRBD1. This CDR3 region has 12 residues. V lost 5 bases, J lost 13 bases, and 9 bases stayed unmatched. Germline CDR1 reads LNHDA; CDR2 reads SQIVND (reference sequence). CDR3 coding DNA: TGTGCCAGTAGTCTTGGACAGGGCCTTCCCACCTTC. It translates to CASSLGQGLPTF.

This clone was found once. For the CDR3, the DNA is TGTGCCACCAGCAGAGACGGTTCACCCCTCCACTTT. It yields the protein CATSRDGSPLHF. This chain uses TRBV15 with TRBJ1-6; D ambiguous. Per the germline V gene, CDR1 is LNHNV and CDR2 is YYDKDF (reference sequence). V was cut by 0 bases and J by 9 bases, with 3 bases left in between. The CDR3 is 12 residues long.

This chain joins TRBV27 and TRBJ2-5; possible D gene TRBD2, 6 bases. V was cut by 2 bases and J by 7 bases, with 20 bases left in between. Germline V gives CDR1 MNHEY, CDR2 SMNVEV (reference sequence). This CDR3 comprises 16 residues. The CDR3, as DNA: TGTGCCAGCAGTTTAGGAGGGGCGGGACGGAAGTCGACCCAGTACTTC. Translated: CASSLGGAGRKSTQYF.

The J gene is TRBJ1-1, the V gene TRBV12-3 or TRBV12-4; D not certain. Trimming cost V 6 bases and J 8 bases, with 4 bases left between them. The CDR3 is 9 residues long. DNA of the CDR3: TGTGCCAGCAGCCCAGAAGCTTTCTTT. Translated, it gives CASSPEAFF.

The chain carries TRBV6-2 or TRBV6-3 and TRBJ1-5; perhaps TRBD1 as D (5 bases). Germline values: CDR1 MNHEY, CDR2 SVGEGT. This CDR3 has 15 residues. V was clipped by 2 bases and J by 3 bases, with 11 bases between them. CDR3 sequence reads: CASSYGAGFNQPQHF. The CDR3 DNA sequence: TGTGCCAGCAGTTACGGGGCAGGGTTCAATCAGCCCCAGCATTTT.

This sequence joins TRBV3-1 (or the pseudogene TRBV3-2) and TRBJ1-1, with 10 bases aligning to TRBD1. V was clipped by 6 bases and J by 0 bases; unmatched bases: 13. The CDR3 covers 18 residues. Germline V lookup: CDR1 LGHDT, CDR2 YNNKEL (reference sequence). CDR3 coding DNA: TGTGCCAGCAGTTACAATCCGGGACAGGGGCTAATGAACACTGAAGCTTTCTTT. This gives the protein CASSYNPGQGLMNTEAFF.

The chain is built from TRBV3-1 (or the pseudogene TRBV3-2) and TRBJ1-5; 9 nucleotides align to TRBD1. The CDR3 has 15 residues. CDR1 is LGHDT and CDR2 is YNNKEL in the germline V gene (reference sequence). V shed 4 bases and J 3 bases; nucleotides not matched to a gene: 4. CDR3 coding DNA: TGTGCCAGCAGCCCGGGACAGGGAAACAATCAGCCCCAGCATTTT. This gives the protein CASSPGQGNNQPQHF.

The J gene is TRBJ1-2, the V gene TRBV6-2 or TRBV6-3; 7 bases map to TRBD1. J gave up 7 bases and V 5 bases, and 13 bases lay outside the gene matches. The CDR3 totals 15 residues. The germline gives CDR1 MNHEY, CDR2 SVGEGT. The CDR3 DNA follows: TGTGCCAGCAGTCCCGAGGCAGGGGGTATCGCTGGCTACACCTTC. It yields the protein CASSPEAGGIAGYTF.

The chain joins TRBV12-5 to TRBJ2-2, with 8 nucleotides matching TRBD1. Unmatched junction bases numbered 7, after V lost 6 bases and J lost 1 base. CDR3 length: 16 residues. Germline loops: CDR1 LGHNT, CDR2 FRNRAP. The CDR3 loop is CASGPYGQGNTGELFF. The CDR3, as DNA: TGTGCTAGTGGCCCTTATGGACAGGGGAACACCGGGGAGCTGTTTTTT.